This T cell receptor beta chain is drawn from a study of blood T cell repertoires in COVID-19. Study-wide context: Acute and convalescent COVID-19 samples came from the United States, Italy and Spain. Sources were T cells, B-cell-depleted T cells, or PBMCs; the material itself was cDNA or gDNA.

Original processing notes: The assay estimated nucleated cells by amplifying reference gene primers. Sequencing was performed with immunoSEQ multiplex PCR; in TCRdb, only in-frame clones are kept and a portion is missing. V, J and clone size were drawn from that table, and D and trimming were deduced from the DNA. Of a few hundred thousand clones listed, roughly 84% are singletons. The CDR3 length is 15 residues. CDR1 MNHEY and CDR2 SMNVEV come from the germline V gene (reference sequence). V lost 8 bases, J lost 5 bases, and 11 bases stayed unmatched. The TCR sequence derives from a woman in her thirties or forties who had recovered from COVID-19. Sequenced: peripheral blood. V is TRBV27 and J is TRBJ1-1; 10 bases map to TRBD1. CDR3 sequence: CASASRGTGVTEAFF. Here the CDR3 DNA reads TGTGCCAGCGCCTCTCGGGGGACAGGGGTGACTGAAGCTTTCTTT.